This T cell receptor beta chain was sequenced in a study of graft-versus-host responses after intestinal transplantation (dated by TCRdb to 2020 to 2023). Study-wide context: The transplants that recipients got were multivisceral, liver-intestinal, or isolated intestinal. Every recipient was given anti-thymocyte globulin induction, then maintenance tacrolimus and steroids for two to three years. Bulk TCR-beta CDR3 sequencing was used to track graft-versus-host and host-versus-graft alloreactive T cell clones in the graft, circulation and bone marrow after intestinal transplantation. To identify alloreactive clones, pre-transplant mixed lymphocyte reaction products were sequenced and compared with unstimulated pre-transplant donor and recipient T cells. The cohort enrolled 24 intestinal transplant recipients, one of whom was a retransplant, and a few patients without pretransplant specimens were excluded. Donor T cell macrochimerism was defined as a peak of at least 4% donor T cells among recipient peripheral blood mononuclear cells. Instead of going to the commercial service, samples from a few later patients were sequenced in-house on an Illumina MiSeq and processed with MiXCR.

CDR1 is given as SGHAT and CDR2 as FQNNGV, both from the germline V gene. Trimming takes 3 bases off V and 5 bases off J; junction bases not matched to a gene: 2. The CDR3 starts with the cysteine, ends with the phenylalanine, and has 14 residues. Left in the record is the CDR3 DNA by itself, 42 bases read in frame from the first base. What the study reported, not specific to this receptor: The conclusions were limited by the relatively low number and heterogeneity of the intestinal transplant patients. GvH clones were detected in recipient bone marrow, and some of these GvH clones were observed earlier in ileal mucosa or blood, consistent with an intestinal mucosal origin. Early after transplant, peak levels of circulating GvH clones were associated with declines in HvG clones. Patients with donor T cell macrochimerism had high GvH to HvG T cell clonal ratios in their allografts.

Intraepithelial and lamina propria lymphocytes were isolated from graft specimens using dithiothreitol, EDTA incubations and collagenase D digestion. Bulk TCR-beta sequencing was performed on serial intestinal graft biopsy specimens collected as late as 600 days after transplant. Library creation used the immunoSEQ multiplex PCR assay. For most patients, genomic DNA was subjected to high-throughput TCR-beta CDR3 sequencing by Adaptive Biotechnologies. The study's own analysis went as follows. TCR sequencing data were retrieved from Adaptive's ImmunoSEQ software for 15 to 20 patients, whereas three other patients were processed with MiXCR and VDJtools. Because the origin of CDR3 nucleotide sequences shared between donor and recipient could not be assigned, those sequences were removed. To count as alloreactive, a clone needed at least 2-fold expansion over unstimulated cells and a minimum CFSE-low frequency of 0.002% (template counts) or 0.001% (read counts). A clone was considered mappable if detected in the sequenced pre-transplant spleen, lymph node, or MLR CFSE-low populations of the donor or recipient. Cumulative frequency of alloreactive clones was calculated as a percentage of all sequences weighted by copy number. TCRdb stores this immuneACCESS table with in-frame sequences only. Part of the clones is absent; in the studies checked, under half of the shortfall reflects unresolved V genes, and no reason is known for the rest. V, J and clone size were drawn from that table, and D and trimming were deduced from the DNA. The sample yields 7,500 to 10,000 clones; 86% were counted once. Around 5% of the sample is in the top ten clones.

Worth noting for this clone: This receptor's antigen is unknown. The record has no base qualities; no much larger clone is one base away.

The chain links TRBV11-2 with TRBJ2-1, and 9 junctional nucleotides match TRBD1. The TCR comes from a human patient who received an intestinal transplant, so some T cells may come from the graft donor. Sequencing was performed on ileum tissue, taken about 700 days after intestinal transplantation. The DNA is TGTGCCAGCAGCTTCCGGGACAGGGACAATGAGCAGTTCTTC. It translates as CASSFRDRDNEQFF.